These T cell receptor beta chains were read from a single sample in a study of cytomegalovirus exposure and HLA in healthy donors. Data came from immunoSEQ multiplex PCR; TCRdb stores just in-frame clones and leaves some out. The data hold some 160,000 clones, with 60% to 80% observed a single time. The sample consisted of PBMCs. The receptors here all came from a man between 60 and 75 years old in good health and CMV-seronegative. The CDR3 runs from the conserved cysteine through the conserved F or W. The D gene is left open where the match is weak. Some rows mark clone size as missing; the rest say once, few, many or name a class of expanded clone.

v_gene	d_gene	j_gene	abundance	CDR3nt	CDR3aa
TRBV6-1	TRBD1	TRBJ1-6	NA	TGTGCCAGCAGTGCGGGACAGGGGTCACCCCTCCACTTT	CASSAGQGSPLHF
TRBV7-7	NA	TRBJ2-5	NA	TGTGCCAGCAGCTTAAGTAGTCGAGCGGGCGAGACCCAGTACTTC	CASSLSSRAGETQYF
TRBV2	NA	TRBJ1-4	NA	TGTGCCAGCAGTAGCTGGGGGGCAACTAATGAAAAACTGTTTTTT	CASSSWGATNEKLFF
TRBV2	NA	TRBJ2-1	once	TGTGCCAGCAATCGCAGGGGGGATGAGCAGTTCTTC	CASNRRGDEQFF
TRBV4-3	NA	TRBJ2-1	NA	TGCGCCAGCAGCCAACCGGGCGGGGTCAATGAGCAGTTCTTC	CASSQPGGVNEQFF
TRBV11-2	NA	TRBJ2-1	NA	TGTGCCAGCAGCTTCTCGGAGGGAGATGAGCAGTTCTTC	CASSFSEGDEQFF
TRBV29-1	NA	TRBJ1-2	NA	TGCAGCGTTGAAAAATCCAGGAACTATGGCTACACCTTC	CSVEKSRNYGYTF
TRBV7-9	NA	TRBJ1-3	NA	TGTGCCAGCAGCGGCCTCAAAAAGCCGCGGCCCCACTCTGGAAACACCATATATTTT	CASSGLKKPRPHSGNTIYF
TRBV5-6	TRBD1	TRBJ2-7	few	TGTGCCAGCAGCCCGGGGACAGCCTACGAGCAGTACTTC	CASSPGTAYEQYF
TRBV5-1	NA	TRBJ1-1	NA	TGCGCCAGCAGGGACAGTACGAACACTGAAGCTTTCTTT	CASRDSTNTEAFF
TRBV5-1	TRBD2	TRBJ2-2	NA	TGCGCCAGCAGCTTGGAACTAGCGGGGGTTAACGGGGAGCTGTTTTTT	CASSLELAGVNGELFF
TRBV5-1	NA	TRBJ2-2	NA	TGCGCCAGCAGCTGGAGAGGTTCGGACACCGGGGAGCTGTTTTTT	CASSWRGSDTGELFF
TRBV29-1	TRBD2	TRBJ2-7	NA	TGCAGCTCCGGGGGGGGCTACGACGAGCAGTACTTC	CSSGGGYDEQYF
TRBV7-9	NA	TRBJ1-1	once	TGTGCCAGCAGGACAGGCGCCCCCCTGAACACTGAAGCTTTCTTT	CASRTGAPLNTEAFF
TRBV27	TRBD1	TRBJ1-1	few	TGTGCCAGCAGTACAGGGGGGAACACTGAAGCTTTCTTT	CASSTGGNTEAFF
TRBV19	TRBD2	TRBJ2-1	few	TGTGCCAGTAGTTTCGGACTAGCGGGGACAAATGAGCAGTTCTTC	CASSFGLAGTNEQFF
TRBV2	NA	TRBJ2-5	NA	TGTGCCAGCCATCGACAGTCCCAAGAGACCCAGTACTTC	CASHRQSQETQYF
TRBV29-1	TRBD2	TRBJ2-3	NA	TGCAGCGTTGAACTAGCGGGGGGCACAGATACGCAGTATTTT	CSVELAGGTDTQYF
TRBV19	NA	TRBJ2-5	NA	TGTGCCAGTAGTATCGGTAGGGAGAGGGAGACCCAGTACTTC	CASSIGRERETQYF
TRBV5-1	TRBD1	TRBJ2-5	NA	TGCGCCAGCAGCATAGGGACAGGGGAAAAAGAGACCCAGTACTTC	CASSIGTGEKETQYF
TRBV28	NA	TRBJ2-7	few	TGTGCCAGCAGTTTTGTGAGGGGGGGCTCTACAGAGCAGTACTTC	CASSFVRGGSTEQYF
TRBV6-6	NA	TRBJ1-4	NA	TGTGCCAGCAGCCACGCCAGGGTGGCTAATGAAAAACTGTTTTTT	CASSHARVANEKLFF
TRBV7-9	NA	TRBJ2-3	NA	TGTGCCAGCAGCTTAGCAGGCAGGTGGGTCGACGGAGATACGCAGTATTTT	CASSLAGRWVDGDTQYF
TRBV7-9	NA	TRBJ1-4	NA	TGTGCCAGCAGCTTATACCGAACTGCAACTAATGAAAAACTGTTTTTT	CASSLYRTATNEKLFF
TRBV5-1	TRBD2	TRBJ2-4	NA	TGCGCCAGCAGCTTTAATCTAGCGGGGGCAAACATTCAGTACTTC	CASSFNLAGANIQYF
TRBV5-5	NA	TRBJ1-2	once	TGTGCCAGCAGCTTGAGCGGAAACTATGGCTACACCTTC	CASSLSGNYGYTF
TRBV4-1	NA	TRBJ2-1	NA	TGCGCCAGCAGCCAAGAGAGCACCGGCTCCTACAATGAGCAGTTCTTC	CASSQESTGSYNEQFF
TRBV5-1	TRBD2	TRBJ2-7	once	TGCGCCAGCAGTGTGGGGACTAGCGGGAGTGGGTACGAGCAGTACTTC	CASSVGTSGSGYEQYF
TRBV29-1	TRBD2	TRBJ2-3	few	TGCAGCGTTAACCAGCGGGGGAGCACAGATACGCAGTATTTT	CSVNQRGSTDTQYF
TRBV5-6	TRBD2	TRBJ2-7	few	TGTGCCAGCAGCCCGGTAGCGGGGTCCGCCTACGAGCAGTACTTC	CASSPVAGSAYEQYF
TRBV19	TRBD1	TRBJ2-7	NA	TGTGCCAGTAGTATCCTCGGACAGGGTAAGAATTACGAGCAGTACTTC	CASSILGQGKNYEQYF
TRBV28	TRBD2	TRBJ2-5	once	TGTGCCAGCAGTTTATCCACGACTAGCCGCCAAGAGACCCAGTACTTC	CASSLSTTSRQETQYF
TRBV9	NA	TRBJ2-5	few	TGTGCCAGCAGCGTAGGAGGAACAAGCCAAGAGACCCAGTACTTC	CASSVGGTSQETQYF
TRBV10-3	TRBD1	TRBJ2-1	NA	TGTGCTACAGGGGCTTTAGCGAGCAACAATGAGCAGTTCTTC	CATGALASNNEQFF
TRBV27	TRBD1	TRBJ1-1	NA	TGTGCCAGCTCCACAGGGGCGGGCACTGAAGCTTTCTTT	CASSTGAGTEAFF
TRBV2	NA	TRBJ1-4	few	TGTGCCAGCAGTGAAAGGGAGATGCAGAAACTGTTTTTT	CASSEREMQKLFF
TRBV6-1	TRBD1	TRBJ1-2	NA	TGTGCCAGCAGTGAATCGACAGGGGCTAACTATGGCTACACCTTC	CASSESTGANYGYTF
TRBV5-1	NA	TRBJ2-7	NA	TGCGCCAGCAGCTCTGTCTCGGGGAGGGGGGAGCAGTACTTC	CASSSVSGRGEQYF
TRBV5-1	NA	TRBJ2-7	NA	TGCGCCAGCAGCTCTCAGGACTCCTACGAGCAGTACTTC	CASSSQDSYEQYF
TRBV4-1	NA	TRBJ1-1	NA	TGCGCCAGCAGCCCCCCCACACGTTTGAACACTGAAGCTTTCTTT	CASSPPTRLNTEAFF
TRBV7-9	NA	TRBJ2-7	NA	TGTGCCAGCAGCCATGGGACTCCCGCCCACGAGCAGTACTTC	CASSHGTPAHEQYF
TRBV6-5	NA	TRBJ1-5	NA	TGTGCCAGCAGTTATGGGTCAGGGGATCAGCCCCAGCATTTT	CASSYGSGDQPQHF
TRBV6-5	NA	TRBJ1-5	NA	TGTGCCAGCAGCCGAGGGTTTGGCAATCAGCCCCAGCATTTT	CASSRGFGNQPQHF
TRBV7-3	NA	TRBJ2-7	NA	TGTGCCAGCAGCTTAGGGCCGCGGGGCCAGGGTTACGAGCAGTACTTC	CASSLGPRGQGYEQYF
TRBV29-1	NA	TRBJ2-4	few	TGCAGCGTTGTTCGGGGGTCCGAAAACATTCAGTACTTC	CSVVRGSENIQYF
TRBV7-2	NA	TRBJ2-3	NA	TGTGCCAGCAGCTTCGAGGGTAGCACAGATACGCAGTATTTT	CASSFEGSTDTQYF
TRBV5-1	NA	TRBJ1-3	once	TGCGCCAGCAGCTTGGCCTCCGGGGACTCTGGAAACACCATATATTTT	CASSLASGDSGNTIYF
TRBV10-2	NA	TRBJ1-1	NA	TGCGCCAGCAGTGGTCAGGGGAACACTGAAGCTTTCTTT	CASSGQGNTEAFF
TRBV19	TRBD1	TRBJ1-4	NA	TGTGCCAGTAGCCTAAGGACAGGGGATGAAAAACTGTTTTTT	CASSLRTGDEKLFF